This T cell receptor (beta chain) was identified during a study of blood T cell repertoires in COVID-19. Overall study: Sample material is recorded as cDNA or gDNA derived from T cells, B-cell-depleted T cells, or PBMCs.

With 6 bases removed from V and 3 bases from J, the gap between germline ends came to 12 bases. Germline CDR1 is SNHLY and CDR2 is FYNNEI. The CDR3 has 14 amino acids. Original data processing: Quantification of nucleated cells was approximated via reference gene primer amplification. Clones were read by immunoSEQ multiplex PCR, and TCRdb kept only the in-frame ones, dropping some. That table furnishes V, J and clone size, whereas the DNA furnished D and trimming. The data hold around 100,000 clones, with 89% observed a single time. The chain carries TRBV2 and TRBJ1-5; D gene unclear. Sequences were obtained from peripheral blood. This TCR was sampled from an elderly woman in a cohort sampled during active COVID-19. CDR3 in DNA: TGTGCCAGCAGCGCAGAAGTATTCAATCAGCCCCAGCATTTT. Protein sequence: CASSAEVFNQPQHF.